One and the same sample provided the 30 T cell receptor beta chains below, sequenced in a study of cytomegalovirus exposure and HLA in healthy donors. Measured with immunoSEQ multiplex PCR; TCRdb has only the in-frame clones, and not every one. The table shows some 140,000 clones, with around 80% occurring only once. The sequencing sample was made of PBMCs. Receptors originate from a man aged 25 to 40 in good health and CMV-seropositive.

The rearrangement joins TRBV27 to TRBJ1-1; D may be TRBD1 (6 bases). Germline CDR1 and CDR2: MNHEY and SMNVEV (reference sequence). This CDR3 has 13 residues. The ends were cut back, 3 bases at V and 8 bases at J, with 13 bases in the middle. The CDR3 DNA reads TGTGCCAGCAGTTTCGCCCCGGACAGCGAAGCTTTCTTT. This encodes CASSFAPDSEAFF.

The CDR3 spells CASSIGLNTGELFF. The CDR3 nucleotides read TGTGCCAGTAGTATTGGGCTGAACACCGGGGAGCTGTTTTTT. The V call is TRBV19, the J call TRBJ2-2; no definite D call. The CDR3 runs 14 residues. The germline CDR1 and CDR2 sequences are LNHDA and SQIVND (reference sequence). Trimming took off 3 bases at V and 1 base at J, with 6 bases between the two ends.

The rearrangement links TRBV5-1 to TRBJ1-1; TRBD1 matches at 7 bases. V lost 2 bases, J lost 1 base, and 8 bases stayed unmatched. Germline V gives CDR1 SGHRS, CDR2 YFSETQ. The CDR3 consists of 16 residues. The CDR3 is CASSLLWGTANTEAFF. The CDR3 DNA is TGCGCCAGCAGCTTACTTTGGGGGACAGCGAACACTGAAGCTTTCTTT.

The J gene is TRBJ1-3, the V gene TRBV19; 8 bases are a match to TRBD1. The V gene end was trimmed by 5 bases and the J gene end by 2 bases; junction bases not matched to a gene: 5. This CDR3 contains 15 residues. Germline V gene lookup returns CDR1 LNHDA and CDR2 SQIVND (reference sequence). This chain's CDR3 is CASSPSTGAGNTIYF. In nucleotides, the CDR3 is TGTGCCAGTAGTCCGTCGACAGGGGCTGGAAACACCATATATTTT.

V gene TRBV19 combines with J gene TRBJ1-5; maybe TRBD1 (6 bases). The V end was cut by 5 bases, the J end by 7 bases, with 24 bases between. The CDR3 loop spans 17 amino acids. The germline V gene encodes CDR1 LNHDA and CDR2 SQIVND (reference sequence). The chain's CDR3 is CASSPRAGTPKGQPQHF. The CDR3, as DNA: TGTGCCAGTAGTCCAAGAGCCGGGACACCCAAGGGGCAGCCCCAGCATTTT.

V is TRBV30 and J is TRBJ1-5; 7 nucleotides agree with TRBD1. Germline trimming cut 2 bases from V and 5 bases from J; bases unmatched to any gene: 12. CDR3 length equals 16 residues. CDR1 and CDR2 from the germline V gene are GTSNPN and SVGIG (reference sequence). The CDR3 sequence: CAWSRGDRRSHQPQHF. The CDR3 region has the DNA TGTGCCTGGAGTAGGGGGGACAGACGATCCCATCAGCCCCAGCATTTT.

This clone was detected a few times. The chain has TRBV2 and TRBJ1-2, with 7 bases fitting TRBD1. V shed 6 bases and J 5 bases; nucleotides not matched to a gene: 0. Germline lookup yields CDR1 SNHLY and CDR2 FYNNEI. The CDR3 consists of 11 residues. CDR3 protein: CASRQGYGYTF. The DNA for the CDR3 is TGTGCCAGCAGACAGGGGTATGGCTACACCTTC.

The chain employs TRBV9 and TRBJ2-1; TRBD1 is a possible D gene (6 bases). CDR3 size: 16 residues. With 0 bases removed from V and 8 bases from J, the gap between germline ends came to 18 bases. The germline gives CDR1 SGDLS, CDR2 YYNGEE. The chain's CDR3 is CASSVDRGRDYHEQFF. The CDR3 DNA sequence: TGTGCCAGCAGCGTAGATAGGGGGAGAGATTACCATGAGCAGTTCTTC. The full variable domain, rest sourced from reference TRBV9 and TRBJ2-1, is DSGVTQTPKHLITATGQRVTLRCSPRSGDLSVYWYQQSLDQGLQFLIQYYNGEERAKGNILERFSAQQFPDLHSELNLSSLELGDSALYFCASSVDRGRDYHEQFFGPGTRLTVL.

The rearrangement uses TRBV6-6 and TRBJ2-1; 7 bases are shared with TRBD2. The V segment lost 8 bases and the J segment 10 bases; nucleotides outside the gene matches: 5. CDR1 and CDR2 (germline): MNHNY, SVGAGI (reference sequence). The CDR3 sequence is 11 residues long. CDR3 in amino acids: CASGRREEQFF. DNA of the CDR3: TGTGCCAGCGGGCGGCGGGAGGAGCAGTTCTTC.

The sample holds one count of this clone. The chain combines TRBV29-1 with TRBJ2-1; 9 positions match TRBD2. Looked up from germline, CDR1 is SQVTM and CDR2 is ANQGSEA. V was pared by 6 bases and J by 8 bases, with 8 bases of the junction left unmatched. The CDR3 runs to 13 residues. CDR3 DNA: TGCAGCGTAATGATAGCGGGAGTGTATGAGCAGTTCTTC. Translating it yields CSVMIAGVYEQFF.

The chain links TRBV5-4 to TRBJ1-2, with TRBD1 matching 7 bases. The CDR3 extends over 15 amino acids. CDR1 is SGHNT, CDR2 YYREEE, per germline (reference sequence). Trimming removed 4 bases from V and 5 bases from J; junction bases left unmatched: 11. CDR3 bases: TGTGCCAGCAGCCCCGCCCGCGGGACAGCATATGGCTACACCTTC. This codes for CASSPARGTAYGYTF.

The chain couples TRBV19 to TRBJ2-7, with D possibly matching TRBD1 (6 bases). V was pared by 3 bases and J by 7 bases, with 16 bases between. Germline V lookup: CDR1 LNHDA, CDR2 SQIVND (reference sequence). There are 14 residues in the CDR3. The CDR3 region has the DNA TGTGCCAGTAGTATTCAGGGGAGCCGACGTGAGCAGTACTTC. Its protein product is CASSIQGSRREQYF.

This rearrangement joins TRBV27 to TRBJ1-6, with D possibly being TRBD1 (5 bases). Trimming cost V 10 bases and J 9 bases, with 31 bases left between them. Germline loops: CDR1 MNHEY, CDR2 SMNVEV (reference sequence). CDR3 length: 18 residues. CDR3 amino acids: CATGGDKKVGDPTSPLHF. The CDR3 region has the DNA TGTGCCACGGGGGGGGATAAAAAGGTCGGAGACCCTACTTCACCCCTCCACTTT.

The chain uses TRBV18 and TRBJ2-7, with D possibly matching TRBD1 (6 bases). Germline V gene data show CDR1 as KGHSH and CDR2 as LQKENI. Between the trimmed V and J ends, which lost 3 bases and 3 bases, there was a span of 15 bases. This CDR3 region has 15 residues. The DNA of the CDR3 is TGTGCCAGCTCACCCAGCGCGGACAGAGGCTACGAGCAGTACTTC. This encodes CASSPSADRGYEQYF.

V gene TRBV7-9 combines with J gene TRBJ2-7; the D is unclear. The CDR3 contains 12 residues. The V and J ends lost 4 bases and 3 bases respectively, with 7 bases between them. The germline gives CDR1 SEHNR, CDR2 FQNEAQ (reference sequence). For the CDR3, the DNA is TGTGCCAGCAGCTCCACAGTCTACGAGCAGTACTTC. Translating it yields CASSSTVYEQYF.

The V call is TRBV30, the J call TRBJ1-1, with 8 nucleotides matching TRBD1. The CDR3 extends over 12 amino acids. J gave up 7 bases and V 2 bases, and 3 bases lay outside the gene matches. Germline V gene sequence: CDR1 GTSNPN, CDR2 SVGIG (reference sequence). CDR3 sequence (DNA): TGTGCCTGGAGTACAGGGGGTGTTGAAGCTTTCTTT. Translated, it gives CAWSTGGVEAFF. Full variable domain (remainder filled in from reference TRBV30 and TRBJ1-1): SQTIHQWPATLVQPVGSPLSLECTVEGTSNPNLYWYRQAAGRGLQLLFYSVGIGQISSEVPQNLSASRPQDRQFILSSKKLLLSDSGFYLCAWSTGGVEAFFGQGTRLTVV.

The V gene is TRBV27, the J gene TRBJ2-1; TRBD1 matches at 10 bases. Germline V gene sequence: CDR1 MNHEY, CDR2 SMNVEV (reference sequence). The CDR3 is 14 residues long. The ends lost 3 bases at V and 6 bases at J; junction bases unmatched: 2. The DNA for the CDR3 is TGTGCCAGCAGTTTTAGGACAGGGGGCAATGAGCAGTTCTTC. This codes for CASSFRTGGNEQFF.

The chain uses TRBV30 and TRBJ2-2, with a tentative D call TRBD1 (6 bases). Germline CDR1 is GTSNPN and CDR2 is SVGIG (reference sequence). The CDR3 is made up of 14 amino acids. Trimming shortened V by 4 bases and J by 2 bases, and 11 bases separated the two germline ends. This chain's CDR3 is CAWKQGFNTGELFF. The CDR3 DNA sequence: TGTGCCTGGAAACAGGGATTCAACACCGGGGAGCTGTTTTTT.

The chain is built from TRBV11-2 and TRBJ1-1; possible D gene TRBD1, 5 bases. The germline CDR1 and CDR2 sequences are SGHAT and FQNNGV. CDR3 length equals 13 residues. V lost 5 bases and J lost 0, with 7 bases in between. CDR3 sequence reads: CASSPTVNTEAFF. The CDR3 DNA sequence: TGTGCCAGCAGCCCGACAGTGAACACTGAAGCTTTCTTT.

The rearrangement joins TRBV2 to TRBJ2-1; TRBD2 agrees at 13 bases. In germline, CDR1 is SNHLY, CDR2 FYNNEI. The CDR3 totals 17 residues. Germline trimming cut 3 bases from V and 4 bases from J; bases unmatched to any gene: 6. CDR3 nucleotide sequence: TGTGCCAGCAGTGAGAAACTAGCGGGGGGGCCATACAATGAGCAGTTCTTC. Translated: CASSEKLAGGPYNEQFF.

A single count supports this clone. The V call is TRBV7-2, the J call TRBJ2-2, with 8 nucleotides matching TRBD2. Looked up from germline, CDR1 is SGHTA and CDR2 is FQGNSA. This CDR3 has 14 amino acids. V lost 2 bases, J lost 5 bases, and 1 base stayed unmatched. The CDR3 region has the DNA TGTGCCAGCAGCTTAAGCGGGGGTACCGGGGAGCTGTTTTTT. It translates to CASSLSGGTGELFF. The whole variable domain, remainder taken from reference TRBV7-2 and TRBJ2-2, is GAGVSQSPSNKVTEKGKDVELRCDPISGHTALYWYRQSLGQGLEFLIYFQGNSAPDKSGLPSDRFSAERTGGSVSTLTIQRTQQEDSAVYLCASSLSGGTGELFFGEGSRLTVL.

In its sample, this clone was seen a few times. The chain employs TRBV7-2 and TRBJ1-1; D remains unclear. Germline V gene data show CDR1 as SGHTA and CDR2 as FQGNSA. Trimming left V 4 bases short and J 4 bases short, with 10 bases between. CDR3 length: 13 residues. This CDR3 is CASSSRLGTEAFF. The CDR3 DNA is TGTGCCAGCAGCTCGAGGCTGGGCACTGAAGCTTTCTTT.

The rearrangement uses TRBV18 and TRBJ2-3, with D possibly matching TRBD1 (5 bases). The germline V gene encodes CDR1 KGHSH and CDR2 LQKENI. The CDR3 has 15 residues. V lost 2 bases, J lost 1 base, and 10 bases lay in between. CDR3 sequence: CASSPNQGGTDTQYF. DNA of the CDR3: TGTGCCAGCTCACCAAATCAGGGCGGCACAGATACGCAGTATTTT.

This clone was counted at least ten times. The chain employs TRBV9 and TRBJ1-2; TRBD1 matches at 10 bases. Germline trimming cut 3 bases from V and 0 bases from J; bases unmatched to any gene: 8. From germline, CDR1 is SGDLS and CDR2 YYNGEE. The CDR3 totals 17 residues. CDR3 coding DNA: TGTGCCAGCAGCGGGGGGGACAGGGGACCGACTAACTATGGCTACACCTTC. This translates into CASSGGDRGPTNYGYTF.

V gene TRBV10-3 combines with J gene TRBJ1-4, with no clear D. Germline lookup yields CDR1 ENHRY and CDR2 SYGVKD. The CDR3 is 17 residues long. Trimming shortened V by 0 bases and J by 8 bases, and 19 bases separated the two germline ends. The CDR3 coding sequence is TGTGCCATCAGTGAGTCGGCGGTGGGAGGGTTGCAGGAAAAACTGTTTTTT. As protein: CAISESAVGGLQEKLFF.

CDR3 coding DNA: TGTGCCAGCAGCTCTATACTAGCGGGCGATTACAATGAGCAGTTCTTC. Translated, it gives CASSSILAGDYNEQFF. The chain links TRBV11-2 to TRBJ2-1; TRBD2 matches 9 bases. The germline V gene has CDR1 SGHAT and CDR2 FQNNGV. Trimming removed 4 bases from V and 4 bases from J; junction bases left unmatched: 8. The CDR3 has 16 amino acids.

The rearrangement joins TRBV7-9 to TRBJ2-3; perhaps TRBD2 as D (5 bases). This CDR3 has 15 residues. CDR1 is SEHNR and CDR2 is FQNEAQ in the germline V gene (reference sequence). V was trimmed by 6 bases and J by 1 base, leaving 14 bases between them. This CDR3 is CASSLPPEGTDTQYF. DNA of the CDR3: TGTGCCAGCAGTCTTCCCCCGGAGGGCACAGATACGCAGTATTTT.

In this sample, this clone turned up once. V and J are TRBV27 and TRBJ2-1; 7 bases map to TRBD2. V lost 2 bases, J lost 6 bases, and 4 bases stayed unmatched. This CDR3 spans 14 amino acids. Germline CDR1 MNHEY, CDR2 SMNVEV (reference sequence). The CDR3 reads CASSLRLALNEQFF. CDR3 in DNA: TGTGCCAGCAGTTTACGACTAGCTCTCAATGAGCAGTTCTTC.

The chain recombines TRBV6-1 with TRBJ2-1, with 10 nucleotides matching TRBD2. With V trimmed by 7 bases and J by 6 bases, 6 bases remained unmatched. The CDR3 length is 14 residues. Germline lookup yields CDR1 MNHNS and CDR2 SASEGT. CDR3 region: CASMRLAGGNEQFF. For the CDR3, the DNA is TGTGCCAGCATGCGGTTAGCGGGAGGCAATGAGCAGTTCTTC.

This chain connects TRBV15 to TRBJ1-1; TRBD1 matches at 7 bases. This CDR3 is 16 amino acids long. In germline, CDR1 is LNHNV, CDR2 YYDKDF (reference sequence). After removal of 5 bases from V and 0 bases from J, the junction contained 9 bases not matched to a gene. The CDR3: CATSGWDRAMNTEAFF. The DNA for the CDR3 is TGTGCCACCAGCGGTTGGGACAGAGCCATGAACACTGAAGCTTTCTTT.